This T cell receptor beta chain was found in a study of beta chain features in type 1 diabetes. In the study overall: No age, gender or cell yield differences were seen between patients and healthy donors.

cDNA synthesis used the whole RNA isolate, giving expressed TCRB sequences. The data were produced by immunoSEQ multiplex PCR, yet TCRdb's version contains in-frame clones alone and is incomplete. The sample yields hundreds of thousands of clones, roughly 15% seen once. Stem cell-like memory, regulatory, central memory and naive CD4+ cells were sorted via CD45RO/CCR7/CD25/CD127/CD95/CD27. This clone was picked up a small number of times. Antigen unknown. Germline V gene lookup returns CDR1 LNHNV and CDR2 YYDKDF (reference sequence). The CDR3 consists of 11 residues. Trimming removed 6 bases from V and 4 bases from J, with 7 bases in between. General observations from the study: The naive, central memory and Treg TCRB repertoires of patients appeared to be more similar to one another than those of healthy donors. Type 1 diabetes patients showed fewer insertions and more deletions at VDJ junctions.

The V and J genes are TRBV15 and TRBJ2-7; D unclear. Material for sequencing was naive CD4+ T cells from blood. The TCR comes from a young woman in good health. DNA of the CDR3: TGTGCCACCAGTTCTTTGTACGAGCAGTACTTC. It codes for CATSSLYEQYF.